This TCR beta chain emerged from a study of a mutant IDH1 vaccine in newly diagnosed glioma. Overall study: The initiation of vaccination occurred 4-6 weeks after radiotherapy alone, or with temozolomide cycles. Treated patients, averaging about 40 years, were around 62% male and about 38% female. Study-wide findings and caveats: Pseudoprogression apparently lacked any relation to changes in top peripheral T cell clonotypes.

The table came from immunoSEQ multiplex PCR; TCRdb's copy has only in-frame clones and leaves some out. In the table there are 40,000 to 60,000 clones, roughly three quarters of which are singletons. A note on this clone: The antigen is not known.

Documented time point: week 35, safety follow-up. Vaccinated patients received 300 ug of mutant IDH1 20-mer peptide per dose, with topical imiquimod. Eight vaccine injections were given to patients in weeks 1, 3, 5, 7, 11, 15, 19 and 23. The sample consisted of PBMCs, taken from a glioma patient whose treatment included an IDH1 peptide vaccine. This clonotype originated in a man in his forties with glioma.

The CDR3 bases are TGCAGTGTGACGACGGAAGGGACCCAGTACTTC. Translated: CSVTTEGTQYF. V is TRBV20-1 and J is TRBJ2-5; D not certain. Trimming cost V 7 bases and J 7 bases, with 13 bases left between them. This CDR3 region has 11 residues. Germline CDR1 and CDR2: DFQATT and SNEGSKA (reference sequence).